Following are 28 T cell receptor beta chains from one sample sequenced in a study of shared clonotypes between healthy human individuals. Naive CD8 cells were CD45RO-negative, positively selected for CCR7, excluding terminally differentiated effector memory CD45RA+ cells. Produced via immunoSEQ multiplex PCR; TCRdb's table is partial and in-frame only. The repertoire holds around 2.1 million clones, with approximately 94% as singletons. The sequencing sample was made of naive CD8+ T cells from PBMCs. The receptors here all came from a man aged 18-30 years in good health. Some clones in this sample may be carry-over from other donors' samples.

This clone was seen once. The V call is TRBV28, the J call TRBJ2-7; maybe TRBD2 (5 bases). CDR1 and CDR2 (germline): MDHEN, SYDVKM. The CDR3 consists of 15 residues. Between the trimmed V and J ends, which lost 2 bases and 3 bases, there was a span of 14 bases. In DNA, the CDR3 is TGTGCCAGCAGTTTAGGTGGCGGGCTACTCTACGAGCAGTACTTC. This codes for CASSLGGGLLYEQYF.

Worth noting for this clone: Mismatch with germline at one junction end may stem from a read error. The rearrangement links TRBV7-7 to TRBJ2-7; D is tentatively TRBD1 or TRBD2 (5 bases each). The length of the CDR3 is 15 residues. Looked up from germline, CDR1 is SSHAT and CDR2 is FNYEAQ (reference sequence). CDR3 DNA: TGTGCCAGCAGCCCGGGGCAGACCTGGGCCGACCCACTAATCTTC. It encodes CASSPGQTWADPLIF. Together with reference TRBV7-7 and TRBJ2-7, the CDR3 gives the full variable domain: GAGVSQSPRYKVTKRGQDVTLRCDPISSHATLYWYQQALGQGPEFLTYFNYEAQPDKSGLPSDRFSAERPEGSISTLTIQRTEQRDSAMYRCASSPGQTWADPLIFGPGTRLTVT.

The chain combines TRBV27 with TRBJ1-1; D remains unclear. The V gene lost 4 bases and the J gene lost 0 bases, with 18 bases spanning the gap. This CDR3 is built from 17 residues. Germline CDR1 reads MNHEY; CDR2 reads SMNVEV (reference sequence). The CDR3 DNA reads as TGTGCCAGCAGTTCCTCTCAGTTGGCCCTATTGAACACTGAAGCTTTCTTT. This translates into CASSSSQLALLNTEAFF.

The chain has TRBV19 and TRBJ2-2; D is ambiguous. Trimming removed 7 bases from V and 4 bases from J, with 13 bases in between. The germline CDR1 and CDR2 sequences are LNHDA and SQIVND (reference sequence). This CDR3 is built from 14 residues. CDR3 DNA sequence: TGTGCCAGTATAGAAGGGTCCTTCACCGGGGAGCTGTTTTTT. Its translation: CASIEGSFTGELFF.

For this clone: This sample includes further DNA sequences coding for the same CDR3. V is TRBV30 and J is TRBJ1-1; D is undetermined. This CDR3 comprises 13 residues. The V and J ends lost 2 bases and 5 bases respectively, with 12 bases between them. Germline assignment: CDR1 GTSNPN and CDR2 SVGIG (reference sequence). The chain's CDR3 is CAWSSGRGTEAFF. The CDR3 DNA reads as TGTGCCTGGAGTTCGGGGAGAGGGACTGAAGCTTTCTTT.

The genes are TRBV5-6 and TRBJ1-1; 7 bases match TRBD1. CDR1 is SGHDT, CDR2 YYEEEE, per germline. The CDR3 loop spans 15 amino acids. The J segment lost 3 bases and the V segment lost 0 bases, leaving 5 bases of the junction unmatched. CDR3 loop: CASSLDDRVDTEAFF. DNA of the CDR3: TGTGCCAGCAGCTTGGACGACAGGGTGGACACTGAAGCTTTCTTT.

About this clone itself: Other DNA sequences in the same sample also yield this CDR3. The rearrangement joins TRBV7-9 to TRBJ1-2; 8 bases map to TRBD1. Losses at the gene ends were 1 base for V and 8 bases for J; bases not matched to a gene: 6. The germline V gene has CDR1 SEHNR and CDR2 FQNEAQ (reference sequence). The CDR3 loop spans 14 amino acids. CDR3 sequence: CASSLGQGARGYTF. In DNA form, the CDR3 reads TGTGCCAGCAGCTTAGGCCAGGGGGCTAGGGGCTACACCTTC. Combining the CDR3 with reference TRBV7-9 and TRBJ1-2 gives the whole variable domain DTGVSQNPRHKITKRGQNVTFRCDPISEHNRLYWYRQTLGQGPEFLTYFQNEAQLEKSRLLSDRFSAERPKGSFSTLEIQRTEQGDSAMYLCASSLGQGARGYTFGSGTRLTVV.

The V gene is TRBV7-9, the J gene TRBJ2-6; unclear D gene. This CDR3 is built from 13 residues. Deletions cut 6 bases from V and 2 bases from J, with 5 bases between. Germline loops: CDR1 SEHNR, CDR2 FQNEAQ (reference sequence). As DNA, the CDR3 is TGTGCCAGCAGGACGGCTGGGGCCAACGTCCTGACTTTC. Translating it yields CASRTAGANVLTF.

This chain uses TRBV30 with TRBJ2-3; TRBD2 matches 8 bases. Germline values: CDR1 GTSNPN, CDR2 SVGIG (reference sequence). This CDR3 spans 14 amino acids. With 0 bases clipped from V and 6 bases from J, the junction kept 5 bases outside the gene matches. The CDR3 region has the DNA TGTGCCTGGAGTGTTGTTGGCGGGGGGGATACGCAGTATTTT. Translating it yields CAWSVVGGGDTQYF.

V usage is TRBV5-4 and J usage is TRBJ2-1; no firm D call. There are 12 residues in the CDR3. Per the germline V gene, CDR1 is SGHNT and CDR2 is YYREEE (reference sequence). V was pared by 9 bases and J by 5 bases, with 12 bases between. DNA of the CDR3: TGTGCCACCCTCCAGCCGAACAATGAGCAGTTCTTC. Amino acid sequence: CATLQPNNEQFF.

This clone has a single count. The J gene is TRBJ1-3, the V gene TRBV28; TRBD1 is a possible D gene (5 bases). The CDR3 sequence is 16 residues long. Germline CDR1 MDHEN, CDR2 SYDVKM. Deletions cut 2 bases from V and 0 bases from J, with 11 bases between. CDR3: CASSLGDGDSGNTIYF. Here the CDR3 DNA reads TGTGCCAGCAGTTTAGGGGACGGGGACTCTGGAAACACCATATATTTT.

J is TRBJ2-1 and V is TRBV6-5; D unresolved. The V gene lost 4 bases and the J gene lost 2 bases, with 15 bases spanning the gap. The CDR3 contains 16 residues. Germline assignment: CDR1 MNHEY and CDR2 SVGAGI. The CDR3 reads CASSFGLRSPYNEQFF. The CDR3 coding sequence is TGTGCCAGCAGTTTTGGATTAAGGTCCCCCTACAATGAGCAGTTCTTC.

Note on this clone: The limits of the CDR3 on the DNA are not certain, so only TCRdb's listed CDR3 is given. J is TRBJ1-2 and V is TRBV7-8; the table's D call of TRBD1 was not tested on the DNA. Germline V gene data show CDR1 as SGHVS and CDR2 as FQNEAQ. Including both end residues, the CDR3 is 15 amino acids long. This CDR3 is CASSLVGQGAPGGTF.

The rearrangement links TRBV2 to TRBJ2-2; a weak D match, TRBD2 (6 bases). V gave up 5 bases and J gave up 4 bases, with 14 bases separating them. The CDR3 is 15 amino acids. The V gene's germline CDR1 is SNHLY and CDR2 FYNNEI. For the CDR3, the DNA is TGTGCCAGCAGTAGTATAGCGGAGGGCACCGGGGAGCTGTTTTTT. Protein sequence: CASSSIAEGTGELFF.

This chain uses TRBV4-1 with TRBJ2-1; D unresolved. The germline V and J ends were trimmed by 4 bases and 10 bases, with 17 bases remaining between them. Germline CDR1 is MGHRA and CDR2 is YSYEKL. This CDR3 comprises 14 residues. The CDR3 sequence is CASSPTFKLVEQFF. DNA of the CDR3: TGCGCCAGCAGCCCGACCTTTAAACTGGTCGAGCAGTTCTTC.

The V gene is TRBV29-1, the J gene TRBJ1-2; no firm D call. V lost 0 bases, J lost 4 bases, and 9 bases lay in between. CDR1 and CDR2 (germline): SQVTM, ANQGSEA. CDR3 length equals 13 residues. CDR3 in amino acids: CSVEDVPIYGYTF. The CDR3 bases are TGCAGCGTTGAAGATGTACCTATCTATGGCTACACCTTC.

This chain connects TRBV9 to TRBJ1-1; the D is unclear. This CDR3 has 15 amino acids. V lost 4 bases and J 2 bases, leaving 15 bases between the germline ends. Germline V gene lookup returns CDR1 SGDLS and CDR2 YYNGEE. The CDR3 bases are TGTGCCAGCAGCAACCCAAGGACGGGTAACACTGAAGCTTTCTTT. Translated: CASSNPRTGNTEAFF.

Remarks on this clone: Other nucleotide sequences from this sample produce the same CDR3. The rearrangement joins TRBV4-1 to TRBJ2-7; 9 bases are a match to TRBD2. V was clipped by 0 bases and J by 4 bases; unmatched bases: 7. In germline, CDR1 is MGHRA, CDR2 YSYEKL. The CDR3 sequence is 16 residues long. CDR3 residues: CASSQDWGLAAYEQYF. As DNA, the CDR3 is TGCGCCAGCAGCCAAGATTGGGGACTAGCAGCTTACGAGCAGTACTTC.

With regard to this clone: The same CDR3 is also encoded by other DNA sequences in this sample. V and J are TRBV27 and TRBJ1-5; possible D gene TRBD1, 5 bases. The CDR3 covers 14 residues. Between the trimmed V and J ends, which lost 3 bases and 4 bases, there was a span of 10 bases. CDR1 is MNHEY and CDR2 is SMNVEV in the germline V gene (reference sequence). The CDR3 bases are TGTGCCAGCAGTTTGGGAGGGACTAATCAGCCCCAGCATTTT. It encodes CASSLGGTNQPQHF.

The chain is built from TRBV2 and TRBJ2-3; D is unclear. Germline V gene lookup returns CDR1 SNHLY and CDR2 FYNNEI. Trimming left V 1 base short and J 2 bases short, with 7 bases between. This CDR3 has 14 residues. The CDR3: CASSEGTPTDTQYF. CDR3 DNA sequence: TGTGCCAGCAGTGAAGGGACCCCCACAGATACGCAGTATTTT.

The chain is built from TRBV6-6 and TRBJ1-4; tentative D call: TRBD1 (6 bases). With 7 bases removed from V and 7 bases from J, the gap between germline ends came to 22 bases. Per the germline V gene, CDR1 is MNHNY and CDR2 is SVGAGI (reference sequence). There are 16 residues in the CDR3. The CDR3 region has the DNA TGTGCCAGCATCATTAAATGGGGGCGGGACGGTGAAAAACTGTTTTTT. Amino acids: CASIIKWGRDGEKLFF.

This chain links TRBV4-3 with TRBJ2-7; 7 bases line up with TRBD1. V was pared by 4 bases and J by 4 bases, with 10 bases of the junction left unmatched. CDR3 size: 15 residues. Germline V gene data show CDR1 as LGHNA and CDR2 as YSLEER. The CDR3 DNA reads as TGCGCCAGCAGCCCCGGACAGGTCTCTATATACGAGCAGTACTTC. This encodes CASSPGQVSIYEQYF.

This chain links TRBV7-9 with TRBJ2-1; D unresolved. Germline V CDR1 and CDR2: SEHNR, FQNEAQ (reference sequence). V was cut by 5 bases and J by 7 bases, with 12 bases left in between. CDR3 length equals 13 residues. CDR3 in amino acids: CASSLTVMNEQFF. The CDR3 coding sequence is TGTGCCAGCAGCCTTACAGTCATGAATGAGCAGTTCTTC.

The J gene is TRBJ2-7, the V gene TRBV11-2, with D unresolved. This CDR3 has 11 residues. Trimming removed 2 bases from V and 5 bases from J, with 4 bases in between. CDR1 and CDR2 (germline): SGHAT, FQNNGV. CDR3 nucleotides: TGTGCCAGCAGCTTAAGCGACGAGCAGTACTTC. Translating gives CASSLSDEQYF.

The rearrangement uses TRBV29-1 and TRBJ2-1; D tentatively fits TRBD1 or TRBD2 (5 bases each). The germline CDR1 and CDR2 sequences are SQVTM and ANQGSEA. V lost 6 bases, J lost 10 bases, and 16 bases lay in between. The CDR3 is made up of 12 amino acids. The chain's CDR3 is CSVWDPPNEQFF. CDR3 DNA sequence: TGCAGCGTCTGGGACCCACCCAACGAGCAGTTCTTC.

Note on this clone: Other nucleotide sequences in the sample specify the same CDR3. The chain uses TRBV5-1 and TRBJ1-5; D uncertain. CDR3 length: 15 amino acids. Trimming removed 0 bases from V and 4 bases from J, with 11 bases in between. Germline CDR1 reads SGHRS; CDR2 reads YFSETQ. CDR3 residues: CASSLEGLGNQPQHF. The CDR3 nucleotides are TGCGCCAGCAGCTTGGAAGGGCTCGGGAATCAGCCCCAGCATTTT. Full variable domain (remainder filled in from reference TRBV5-1 and TRBJ1-5): KAGVTQTPRYLIKTRGQQVTLSCSPISGHRSVSWYQQTPGQGLQFLFEYFSETQRNKGNFPGRFSGRQFSNSRSEMNVSTLELGDSALYLCASSLEGLGNQPQHFGDGTRLSIL.

This sequence joins TRBV7-2 and TRBJ2-5; D is undetermined. The CDR3 runs to 12 residues. Germline lookup yields CDR1 SGHTA and CDR2 FQGNSA. Trimming stripped 5 bases from V and 4 bases from J, with 8 bases between. The CDR3 reads CASSRDGETQYF. CDR3 nucleotides: TGTGCCAGCAGCCGCGATGGAGAGACCCAGTACTTC.

With respect to this clone: This sample also contains other DNA sequences that code for the same CDR3. This chain links TRBV9 with TRBJ2-2, with D possibly matching TRBD1 (6 bases). V gave up 0 bases and J gave up 4 bases, with 10 bases separating them. CDR3 length: 15 amino acids. Germline-derived CDR1 and CDR2 are SGDLS and YYNGEE. The CDR3 DNA reads TGTGCCAGCAGCGTAGAACAGGGTGGCACCGGGGAGCTGTTTTTT. This sequence encodes CASSVEQGGTGELFF.